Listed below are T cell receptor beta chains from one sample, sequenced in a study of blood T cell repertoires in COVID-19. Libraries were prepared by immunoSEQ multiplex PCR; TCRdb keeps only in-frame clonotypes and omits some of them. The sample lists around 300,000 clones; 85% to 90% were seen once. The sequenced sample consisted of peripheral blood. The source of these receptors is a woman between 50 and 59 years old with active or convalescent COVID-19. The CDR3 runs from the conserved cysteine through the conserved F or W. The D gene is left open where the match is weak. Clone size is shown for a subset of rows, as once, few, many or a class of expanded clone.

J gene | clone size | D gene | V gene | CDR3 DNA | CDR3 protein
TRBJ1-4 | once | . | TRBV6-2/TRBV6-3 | TGTGCCAGCAGCACCGGGCAAGCGGTTGAAAAACTGTTTTTT | CASSTGQAVEKLFF
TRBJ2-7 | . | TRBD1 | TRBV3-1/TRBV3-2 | TGTGCCAGCAGCCACGCCGCCGGGACAGGGGGCGATGAGCAGTACTTC | CASSHAAGTGGDEQYF
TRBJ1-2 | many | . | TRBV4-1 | TGCGCCAGCAGCCAAGAAGGGGACTATGGCTACACCTTC | CASSQEGDYGYTF
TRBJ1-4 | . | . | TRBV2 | TGTGCCAGCAGTGAAGGGGGCAGGGGTGGGGAAAAACTGTTTTTT | CASSEGGRGGEKLFF
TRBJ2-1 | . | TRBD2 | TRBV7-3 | TGTGCCAGCAGCTGGCTACCGGGACTAGACTTAAATGAGCAGTTCTTC | CASSWLPGLDLNEQFF
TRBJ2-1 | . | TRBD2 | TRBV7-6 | TGTGCCAGCAGCCGCGGGCTAGCGGGGTCTAACAATGAGCAGTTCTTC | CASSRGLAGSNNEQFF
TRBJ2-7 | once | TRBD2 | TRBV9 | TGTGCCAGCAGCCCCGGACTAGCGGCCTCCTACGAGCAGTACTTC | CASSPGLAASYEQYF
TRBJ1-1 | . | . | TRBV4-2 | TGTGCCAGCAGCCAAGAAAGGGGGTTACGGGCTTTCTTT | CASSQERGLRAFF
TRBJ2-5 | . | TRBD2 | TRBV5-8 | TGTGCCAGCAGCTCCGGACTAGCGGGAGTCGGTCCCCAAGAGACCCAGTACTTC | CASSSGLAGVGPQETQYF
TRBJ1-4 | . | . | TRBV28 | TGTGCCAGCACCGAGGGTGGGGTGGCGGCAACTAATGAAAAACTGTTTTTT | CASTEGGVAATNEKLFF